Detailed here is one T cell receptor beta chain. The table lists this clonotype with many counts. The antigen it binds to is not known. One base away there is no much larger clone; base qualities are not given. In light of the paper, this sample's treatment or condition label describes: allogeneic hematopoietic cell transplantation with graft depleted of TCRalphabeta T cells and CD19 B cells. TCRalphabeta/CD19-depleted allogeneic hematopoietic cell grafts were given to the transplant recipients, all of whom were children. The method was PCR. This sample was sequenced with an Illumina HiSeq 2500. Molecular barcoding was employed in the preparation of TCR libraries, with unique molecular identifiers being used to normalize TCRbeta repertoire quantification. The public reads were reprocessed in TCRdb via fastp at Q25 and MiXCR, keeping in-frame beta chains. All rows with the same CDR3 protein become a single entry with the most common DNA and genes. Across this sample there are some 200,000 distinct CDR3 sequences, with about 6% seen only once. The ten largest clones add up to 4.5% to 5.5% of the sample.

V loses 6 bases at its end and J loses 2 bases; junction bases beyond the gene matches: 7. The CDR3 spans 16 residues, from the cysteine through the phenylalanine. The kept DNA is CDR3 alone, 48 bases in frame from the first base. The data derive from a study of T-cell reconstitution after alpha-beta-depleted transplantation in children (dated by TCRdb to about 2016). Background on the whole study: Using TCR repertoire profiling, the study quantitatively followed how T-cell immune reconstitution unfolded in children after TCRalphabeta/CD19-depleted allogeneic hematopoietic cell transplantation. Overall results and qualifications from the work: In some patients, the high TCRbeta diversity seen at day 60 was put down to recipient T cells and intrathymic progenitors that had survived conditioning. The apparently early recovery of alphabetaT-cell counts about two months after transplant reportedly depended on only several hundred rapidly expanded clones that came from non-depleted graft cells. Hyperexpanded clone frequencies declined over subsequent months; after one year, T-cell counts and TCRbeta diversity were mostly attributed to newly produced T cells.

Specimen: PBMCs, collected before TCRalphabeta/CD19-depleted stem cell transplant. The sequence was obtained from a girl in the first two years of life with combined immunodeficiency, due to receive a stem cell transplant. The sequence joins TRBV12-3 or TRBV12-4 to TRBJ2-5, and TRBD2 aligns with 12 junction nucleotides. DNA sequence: TGTGCCAGCAGGACTAGCGGGGGAAGTTTTCAAGAGACCCAGTACTTC. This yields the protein CASRTSGGSFQETQYF.